The 25 T cell receptor beta chains below all came from one sample that was sequenced in a study of T cells in Graves' hyperthyroidism and ophthalmopathy. It was RNA transcripts that yielded the amplified TCR beta CDR3 regions. TCR CDR3 regions were first amplified by RT-PCR with HTBI primers. TCRdb re-derived calls from the multiplex PCR reads in MiXCR, one entry per CDR3 protein. The table records approximately 600,000 distinct CDR3 sequences, more than 20% of them present only once. Specimen: blood. The receptors here all came from a man aged 30-40 years with Graves' ophthalmopathy.

A word on this clonotype: This may be a read error: a much more frequent sequence differs by one nucleotide. The chain links TRBV5-1 to TRBJ2-5, with D possibly TRBD2 on 6 matching bases. CDR1 and CDR2 (germline): SGHRS, YFSETQ. The V and J ends lost 0 bases and 5 bases respectively, with 14 bases between them. There are 15 residues in the CDR3. In DNA form, the CDR3 reads TGCGCCAGCAGCTTGGTTGCTACCGCGGGGGAGACCCAGTACTTC. Its protein product is CASSLVATAGETQYF.

Ten or more counts support this clonotype. CDR3 loop: CASSKFDGPGNQPQHF. CDR3 sequence (DNA): TGTGCCAGCAGCAAATTTGACGGACCGGGCAATCAGCCCCAGCATTTT. The rearrangement uses TRBV12-3 or TRBV12-4 and TRBJ1-5, with D uncertain. The CDR3 loop spans 16 amino acids. With 6 bases removed from V and 2 bases from J, the gap between germline ends came to 17 bases.

The rearrangement uses TRBV6-1 and TRBJ1-2, with D maybe TRBD1 (5 bases). Germline V CDR1 and CDR2: MNHNS, SASEGT. The V and J ends lost 6 bases and 2 bases respectively, with 16 bases between them. The CDR3 extends over 15 amino acids. The CDR3 sequence is CASRGEERRNYGYTF. For the CDR3, the DNA is TGTGCCAGCAGGGGGGAGGAGCGCAGGAACTATGGCTACACCTTC.

This clonotype has ten or more counts. The chain employs TRBV12-3 or TRBV12-4 and TRBJ1-4; 8 nucleotides line up with TRBD1. The junction had 8 bases not matched to a gene; V was cut back by 6 bases and J by 8 bases. The length of the CDR3 is 14 residues. The CDR3, as DNA: TGTGCCAGCAGGTTCGGACAGGGACACGAAAAACTGTTTTTT. As protein: CASRFGQGHEKLFF.

This chain uses TRBV6-1 with TRBJ2-5; TRBD1 or TRBD2 may be the D gene (6 bases each). This CDR3 has 15 residues. CDR1 and CDR2 (germline): MNHNS, SASEGT. V dropped 6 bases and J dropped 1 base, with 15 bases sitting between them. The CDR3 is CASRAVWGAQETQYF. The CDR3, as DNA: TGTGCCAGCAGAGCCGTTTGGGGGGCCCAAGAGACCCAGTACTTC.

A remark on this clonotype: A much larger clone sits a single nucleotide away, making a read error possible. Since the CDR3 does not end with the conserved phenylalanine or tryptophan, this likely comes from a read error. This chain links TRBV28 with TRBJ2-4; D might be TRBD2 (5 bases). V lost 8 bases, J lost 0 bases, and 11 bases lay in between. The germline gives CDR1 MDHEN, CDR2 SYDVKM. The CDR3 is 14 amino acids. CDR3 region: CASGRLLAKNIQYL. Written as DNA, the CDR3 is TGTGCCAGCGGGAGACTGCTAGCCAAAAACATTCAGTACCTC.

This chain links TRBV4-1 with TRBJ2-4; D is uncertain. From germline, CDR1 is MGHRA and CDR2 YSYEKL. The CDR3 is 15 residues long. The ends were cut back, 1 base at V and 5 bases at J, with 12 bases in the middle. CDR3 bases: TGCGCCAGCAGCCAAGTGGTCCGAAGGGAAAACATTCAGTACTTC. Encoded protein: CASSQVVRRENIQYF.

The chain joins TRBV7-9 to TRBJ2-3, with 12 positions matching TRBD2. Germline-derived CDR1 and CDR2 are SEHNR and FQNEAQ (reference sequence). The CDR3 runs 16 residues. The junction had 5 bases not matched to a gene; V was cut back by 5 bases and J by 2 bases. The chain's CDR3 is CASSQTSGSLTDTQYF. The CDR3, as DNA: TGTGCCAGCAGCCAGACTAGCGGGAGTCTCACAGATACGCAGTATTTT.

This clonotype was counted at least ten times. The rearrangement joins TRBV18 to TRBJ2-3; no reliable D call. The V end lost 2 bases, the J end lost 1 base, and 10 bases lay between the germline ends. This CDR3 comprises 15 residues. Germline V lookup: CDR1 KGHSH, CDR2 LQKENI. CDR3: CASSPMLQGTDTQYF. The CDR3 nucleotides read TGTGCCAGCTCACCAATGTTGCAGGGCACAGATACGCAGTATTTT. Full variable domain (rest looked up from reference TRBV18 and TRBJ2-3): NAGVMQNPRHLVRRRGQEARLRCSPMKGHSHVYWYRQLPEEGLKFMVYLQKENIIDESGMPKERFSAEFPKEGPSILRIQQVVRGDSAAYFCASSPMLQGTDTQYFGPGTRLTVL.

The table lists this clonotype with a few counts. The genes are TRBV9 and TRBJ1-3; D is uncertain. Germline V gene sequence: CDR1 SGDLS, CDR2 YYNGEE. The CDR3 has 14 amino acids. The V end was cut by 3 bases, the J end by 4 bases, with 11 bases between. Here the CDR3 DNA reads TGTGCCAGCAGCGCAATCGAGAGGGGAAACACCATATATTTT. Protein product: CASSAIERGNTIYF. Full variable domain (outside the CDR3, taken from reference TRBV9 and TRBJ1-3): DSGVTQTPKHLITATGQRVTLRCSPRSGDLSVYWYQQSLDQGLQFLIQYYNGEERAKGNILERFSAQQFPDLHSELNLSSLELGDSALYFCASSAIERGNTIYFGEGSWLTVV.

A few counts support this clonotype. This rearrangement joins TRBV6-1 to TRBJ1-4, with a tentative D call TRBD1 (6 bases). The CDR3 sequence is 16 residues long. V was shortened by 6 bases and J by 0 bases, with 14 bases between the two germline ends. Per germline, CDR1 MNHNS and CDR2 SASEGT. CDR3 region: CASRDSHFATNEKLFF. In DNA form, the CDR3 reads TGTGCCAGCAGGGACAGCCACTTTGCAACTAATGAAAAACTGTTTTTT.

This clonotype was observed at least ten times. CDR3 in amino acids: CASSINAGGNEQFF. The DNA of the CDR3 is TGTGCCAGCAGCATCAACGCAGGAGGGAATGAGCAGTTCTTC. The V gene is TRBV2, the J gene TRBJ2-1; D is perhaps TRBD2 (6 bases). The CDR3 runs to 14 residues. CDR1 SNHLY and CDR2 FYNNEI come from the germline V gene. V lost 6 bases to trimming and J lost 7 bases, with 16 bases between them.

The chain employs TRBV7-9 and TRBJ1-3, with D uncertain. In germline, CDR1 is SEHNR, CDR2 FQNEAQ (reference sequence). This CDR3 spans 17 amino acids. The ends were cut back, 5 bases at V and 2 bases at J, with 19 bases in the middle. Here the CDR3 reads CASSQPDVGGPGNTIYF. CDR3 bases: TGTGCCAGCAGCCAGCCGGATGTCGGCGGTCCTGGAAACACCATATATTTT.

The chain carries TRBV10-3 and TRBJ2-7; 11 bases are a match to TRBD1. CDR1 and CDR2 from the germline V gene are ENHRY and SYGVKD. J was trimmed by 3 bases and V by 6 bases; bases with no gene match: 7. The CDR3 is 15 residues long. The chain's CDR3 is CAISAAGQGDYEQYF. Written as DNA, the CDR3 is TGTGCCATCAGCGCGGCGGGACAGGGGGACTACGAGCAGTACTTC.

This clonotype was seen a few times. The gene calls are TRBV2 and TRBJ2-1, with D uncertain. The germline gives CDR1 SNHLY, CDR2 FYNNEI. The CDR3 spans 14 residues. Trimming shortened V by 1 base and J by 0 bases, and 4 bases separated the two germline ends. The DNA for the CDR3 is TGTGCCAGCAGTGAAGGGAGCTCCTACAATGAGCAGTTCTTC. Protein product: CASSEGSSYNEQFF. The full variable domain, completed using reference TRBV2 and TRBJ2-1, is EPEVTQTPSHQVTQMGQEVILRCVPISNHLYFYWYRQILGQKVEFLVSFYNNEISEKSEIFDDQFSVERPDGSNFTLKIRSTKLEDSAMYFCASSEGSSYNEQFFGPGTRLTVL.

This clonotype was counted only a few times. The J gene is TRBJ2-1, the V gene TRBV7-2; 9 bases fit TRBD2. The CDR3 consists of 15 residues. CDR1 is SGHTA, CDR2 FQGNSA, per germline. Trimming at V came to 3 bases and at J to 8 bases, leaving 8 bases not matched to a gene. DNA of the CDR3: TGTGCCAGCAGCTTCACTAGCGGGTCTGGCTATGAGCAGTTCTTC. Amino acids: CASSFTSGSGYEQFF.

There are many counts of this clonotype. This sequence joins TRBV20-1 and TRBJ2-7; 9 bases map to TRBD2. Per germline, CDR1 DFQATT and CDR2 SNEGSKA (reference sequence). The CDR3 has 14 amino acids. Trimming took 1 base from V and 5 from J; bases not matched to a gene: 6. The CDR3 DNA sequence: TGCAGTGCTAGAGGTGCGGGAGGGCCCCACGAGCAGTACTTC. Amino acids: CSARGAGGPHEQYF.

The V and J genes are TRBV18 and TRBJ1-3; D is ambiguous. The V end was cut by 0 bases, the J end by 4 bases, with 4 bases between. The CDR3 extends over 13 amino acids. CDR1 KGHSH and CDR2 LQKENI come from the germline V gene. CDR3 region: CASSPPQGNTIYF. CDR3 sequence (DNA): TGTGCCAGCTCACCACCCCAGGGAAACACCATATATTTT.

For this clonotype: A much larger clone sits a single nucleotide away, making a read error possible. This chain joins TRBV20-1 and TRBJ1-2, with D hard to call. The CDR3 has 13 residues. Between the trimmed V and J ends, which lost 7 bases and 4 bases, there was a span of 16 bases. Germline CDR1 is DFQATT and CDR2 is SNEGSKA (reference sequence). The CDR3 loop is CSGPDGVSYGYTF. CDR3 in DNA: TGCAGTGGTCCGGACGGGGTATCCTATGGCTACACCTTC.

In its sample, this clonotype was seen many times. The gene calls are TRBV2 and TRBJ2-1; tentative D call: TRBD1 (6 bases). CDR3 length: 13 amino acids. V gave up 7 bases and J gave up 8 bases, with 15 bases separating them. The V gene's germline CDR1 is SNHLY and CDR2 FYNNEI. CDR3 loop: CASTPEGVHEQFF. The CDR3 nucleotides read TGTGCCAGCACCCCCGAGGGGGTCCATGAGCAGTTCTTC.

In this sample, this clonotype turned up a few times. The chain joins TRBV28 to TRBJ1-2; no clear D. The V gene's germline CDR1 is MDHEN and CDR2 SYDVKM. The CDR3 extends over 14 amino acids. V was pared by 1 base and J by 4 bases, with 10 bases between. CDR3 residues: CASSLSQGRYGYTF. CDR3 DNA sequence: TGTGCCAGCAGTTTATCCCAAGGACGCTATGGCTACACCTTC.

A word on this clonotype: This may stem from a read error, because a much larger clone lies one nucleotide away. CDR3 loop: CASRRDSGSNQPQHF. As DNA, the CDR3 is TGTGCCAGCAGGAGGGACAGTGGGAGCAATCAGCCCCAGCATTTT. The rearrangement joins TRBV6-1 to TRBJ1-5, with 7 bases identical to TRBD1. The CDR3 extends over 15 amino acids. V dropped 6 bases and J dropped 1; count of bases not matched to a gene: 6. Germline V gene lookup returns CDR1 MNHNS and CDR2 SASEGT.

Regarding this clonotype: This may stem from a read error, because a much larger clone lies one nucleotide away. The gene calls are TRBV30 and TRBJ2-5; TRBD1 is a possible D gene (7 bases). The CDR3 has 16 amino acids. Trimming took 2 bases from V and 6 from J, leaving 22 bases between them. The germline CDR1 and CDR2 sequences are GTSNPN and SVGIG (reference sequence). The CDR3 protein is CAWSRGGAGSEKTQYF. The CDR3 DNA follows: TGTGCCTGGAGTAGAGGGGGCGCGGGGTCAGAAAAGACCCAGTACTTC.

The chain links TRBV15 to TRBJ1-5, with D tentatively TRBD1 (5 bases). V was shortened by 5 bases and J by 3 bases, with 11 bases between the two germline ends. The germline V gene encodes CDR1 LNHNV and CDR2 YYDKDF (reference sequence). The CDR3 runs to 14 residues. CDR3 loop: CATSHRQPNQPQHF. The CDR3 DNA follows: TGTGCCACCAGCCACCGACAGCCCAATCAGCCCCAGCATTTT. The full variable domain, rest sourced from reference TRBV15 and TRBJ1-5, is DAMVIQNPRYQVTQFGKPVTLSCSQTLNHNVMYWYQQKSSQAPKLLFHYYDKDFNNEADTPDNFQSRRPNTSFCFLDIRSPGLGDTAMYLCATSHRQPNQPQHFGDGTRLSIL.

This clonotype was found many times. The chain is built from TRBV3-1 and TRBJ2-5; D may be TRBD2 (7 bases). This CDR3 region has 13 residues. With 4 bases removed from V and 4 bases from J, the gap between germline ends came to 10 bases. Germline values: CDR1 LGHDT, CDR2 YNNKEL (reference sequence). The CDR3 is CASSRRGGETQYF. The CDR3, as DNA: TGTGCCAGCAGCCGAAGGGGGGGAGAGACCCAGTACTTC.